This is a list of T cell receptor beta chains from one sample in a study of blood T cell repertoires in COVID-19. Produced via immunoSEQ multiplex PCR; TCRdb's table is partial and in-frame only. The sample contains 90,000 to 140,000 clones, about 75% of which appear only once. Sequenced material: peripheral blood. The receptors derive from a woman aged 70-85 years with acute or convalescent COVID-19. Each CDR3 is given with its conserved first and last residue. Fields, in order: V gene, J gene, D gene, clone size, CDR3 length, CDR3 protein, CDR3 DNA. A D gene is named only where the DNA matches it firmly. Size is omitted from some rows. Given values are once, few, many or a class for expanded clones.

V: TRBV29-1; J: TRBJ1-1; D: NA; size: NA; length: 13; CDR3: CSVTRAMNTEAFF; DNA: TGCAGCGTTACGAGGGCTATGAACACTGAAGCTTTCTTT
V: TRBV7-9; J: TRBJ1-6; D: TRBD1; size: NA; length: 13; CDR3: CASSGTGGSPLHF; DNA: TGTGCCAGCAGCGGGACAGGGGGCTCACCCCTCCACTTT
V: TRBV19; J: TRBJ2-1; D: NA; size: NA; length: 15; CDR3: CASSIAGVRYNEQFF; DNA: TGTGCCAGTAGTATCGCAGGGGTAAGGTACAATGAGCAGTTCTTC
V: TRBV7-6; J: TRBJ1-3; D: TRBD1; size: once; length: 16; CDR3: CASSSGTGHSGNTIYF; DNA: TGTGCCAGCAGCTCAGGGACAGGGCACTCTGGAAACACCATATATTTT
V: TRBV5-5; J: TRBJ2-7; D: TRBD1; size: NA; length: 15; CDR3: CASSLEGQTTYEQYF; DNA: TGTGCCAGCAGCTTGGAGGGACAGACTACCTACGAGCAGTACTTC
V: TRBV7-8; J: TRBJ2-1; D: NA; size: NA; length: 13; CDR3: CASSLDRSGEQFF; DNA: TGTGCCAGCAGCCTTGACAGATCCGGTGAGCAGTTCTTC
V: TRBV10-2; J: TRBJ1-2; D: TRBD1; size: NA; length: 16; CDR3: CASSDPGQPLNYGYTF; DNA: TGCGCCAGCAGTGACCCGGGACAGCCTTTAAACTATGGCTACACCTTC
V: TRBV5-1; J: TRBJ1-2; D: NA; size: NA; length: 15; CDR3: CASSLEAGAGYGYTF; DNA: TGCGCCAGCAGCTTGGAAGCAGGCGCTGGCTATGGCTACACCTTC
V: TRBV6-5; J: TRBJ1-6; D: NA; size: once; length: 12; CDR3: CASSYINSPLHF; DNA: TGTGCCAGCAGTTATATTAATTCACCCCTCCACTTT
V: TRBV15; J: TRBJ2-2; D: TRBD1; size: NA; length: 17; CDR3: CATSRPGQGANTGELFF; DNA: TGTGCCACCAGCAGACCAGGACAGGGCGCGAACACCGGGGAGCTGTTTTTT
V: TRBV6-5; J: TRBJ1-5; D: NA; size: NA; length: 13; CDR3: CASSEQYNQPQHF; DNA: TGTGCCAGCTCGGAACAGTACAATCAGCCCCAGCATTTT
V: TRBV27; J: TRBJ2-5; D: TRBD2; size: NA; length: 18; CDR3: CASSLLLGSGGQQETQYF; DNA: TGTGCCAGCAGTTTACTTTTGGGTAGCGGGGGGCAACAAGAGACCCAGTACTTC